The 21 T cell receptor beta chains below were found in one sample sequenced in a study of identical twins. TCRdb reprocessed the 5' RACE reads via MiXCR and lists one record per CDR3 protein. In the table there are under 800,000 distinct CDR3 sequences, 21% of which are singletons. These data are also associated with another study on T cells expressing NK-cell markers.

The sequencing sample was made of PBMCs. The receptors were gathered from a woman under 30 in good health.

The DNA for the CDR3 is TGTGCCAGCAGTTCGACCCCTAGTATAACCCCTTTTGCAGATACGCAGTATTTT. As protein: CASSSTPSITPFADTQYF. V gene TRBV27 combines with J gene TRBJ2-3; no definite D call. The CDR3 contains 18 residues. CDR1 is MNHEY, CDR2 SMNVEV, per germline (reference sequence). Trimming pared 4 bases from V and 4 bases from J, leaving 24 bases between.

This clonotype has ten or more counts. This rearrangement joins TRBV5-6 to TRBJ2-7; no firm D call. The CDR3 extends over 11 amino acids. V was clipped by 2 bases and J by 4 bases, with 4 bases between them. Germline lookup yields CDR1 SGHDT and CDR2 YYEEEE. The CDR3 nucleotides read TGTGCCAGCAGCTTAGAGTACGAGCAGTACTTC. Its protein product is CASSLEYEQYF.

This clonotype showed up just a few times. This chain connects TRBV6-5 to TRBJ1-2, with D hard to call. V dropped 5 bases and J dropped 7 bases, with 11 bases sitting between them. The CDR3 has 12 residues. The germline CDR1 and CDR2 sequences are MNHEY and SVGAGI. The CDR3 DNA reads TGTGCCAGCAGTCAGTCCAACGGTGGCTACACCTTC. It translates to CASSQSNGGYTF.

This clonotype appeared a few times. In DNA form, the CDR3 reads TGTGCCAGCAGCTTAAGAGGGGACGGCTCCTACGAGCAGTACTTC. Protein sequence: CASSLRGDGSYEQYF. This chain joins TRBV7-2 and TRBJ2-7; either TRBD1 or TRBD2 may supply D (5 bases each). Trimming took off 2 bases at V and 0 bases at J, with 11 bases between the two ends. Germline-derived CDR1 and CDR2 are SGHTA and FQGNSA. The CDR3 sequence is 15 residues long.

This clonotype was counted a few times. The V call is TRBV11-2, the J call TRBJ2-2, with 8 positions matching TRBD1. J was trimmed by 6 bases and V by 5 bases; bases with no gene match: 11. The CDR3 runs 16 residues. Germline V gene sequence: CDR1 SGHAT, CDR2 FQNNGV. The CDR3: CASSALRTGYSGELFF. The CDR3 nucleotides are TGTGCCAGCAGCGCTCTCCGGACAGGGTACTCCGGGGAGCTGTTTTTT.

The chain is built from TRBV12-3 or TRBV12-4 and TRBJ2-1; possible D gene TRBD2, 7 bases. The CDR3 length is 16 residues. V was clipped by 8 bases and J by 0 bases, with 17 bases between them. The CDR3 DNA follows: TGTGCCAGCCTGACGCGGGGGCAATACTCCTACAATGAGCAGTTCTTC. Amino acids: CASLTRGQYSYNEQFF.

In its sample, this clonotype was seen a few times. The V gene is TRBV12-3 or TRBV12-4, the J gene TRBJ1-2; D may be TRBD1 (5 bases). CDR3 length: 12 residues. V dropped 7 bases and J dropped 7 bases, with 13 bases sitting between them. Here the CDR3 DNA reads TGTGCCAGCACCGAACCCACAGGTGGCTACACCTTC. Protein: CASTEPTGGYTF.

The V call is TRBV6-5, the J call TRBJ2-1; D perhaps matches TRBD2 (7 bases). The CDR3 contains 18 residues. Between the trimmed V and J ends, which lost 0 bases and 8 bases, there was a span of 23 bases. Germline CDR1 is MNHEY and CDR2 is SVGAGI. The CDR3 protein is CASSYSGVSSGTQDEQFF. CDR3 nucleotide sequence: TGTGCCAGCAGTTACTCGGGGGTGTCCAGCGGGACACAGGATGAGCAGTTCTTC.

This clonotype was observed a few times. The rearrangement links TRBV3-1 to TRBJ2-1, with D uncertain. Deletions cut 2 bases from V and 9 bases from J, with 8 bases between. CDR1 is LGHDT, CDR2 YNNKEL, per germline (reference sequence). The CDR3 has 12 amino acids. Here the CDR3 reads CASSQSTAEQFF. DNA of the CDR3: TGTGCCAGCAGCCAAAGTACTGCTGAGCAGTTCTTC.

This clonotype came up a few times. In DNA form, the CDR3 reads TGTGCCAGCAGCTTGGTCAGGGCGTCTTGGGAGACCCAGTACTTC. Translation: CASSLVRASWETQYF. This chain links TRBV5-6 with TRBJ2-5, with a tentative D call TRBD1 (5 bases). The CDR3 loop spans 15 amino acids. Germline lookup yields CDR1 SGHDT and CDR2 YYEEEE. V was shortened by 0 bases and J by 5 bases, with 14 bases between the two germline ends.

This clonotype turned up a few times. In DNA, the CDR3 is TGTGCCATCAGTGACATACTAGCGGACCAAGAGACCCAGTACTTC. It encodes CAISDILADQETQYF. J is TRBJ2-5 and V is TRBV10-3; 8 bases match TRBD2. The CDR3 length is 15 residues. V lost 3 bases to trimming and J lost 0 bases; unmatched junction nucleotides: 3. Germline assignment: CDR1 ENHRY and CDR2 SYGVKD.

This clonotype has ten or more counts. The chain uses TRBV10-3 and TRBJ2-7; tentatively, D is TRBD1 or TRBD2 (5 bases each). V was pared by 0 bases and J by 6 bases, with 12 bases between. Germline V gives CDR1 ENHRY, CDR2 SYGVKD. This CDR3 contains 14 residues. This chain's CDR3 is CAISESGDRGEQYF. The CDR3 DNA sequence: TGTGCCATCAGTGAGTCGGGGGATAGAGGCGAGCAGTACTTC.

This chain uses TRBV29-1 with TRBJ1-4; 9 nucleotides agree with TRBD1. The CDR3 runs 13 residues. V was clipped by 3 bases and J by 5 bases; unmatched bases: 1. Germline V gene sequence: CDR1 SQVTM, CDR2 ANQGSEA. Here the CDR3 DNA reads TGCAGCGTTGAGGGGACAGGGAATGAAAAACTGTTTTTT. It codes for CSVEGTGNEKLFF.

This clonotype occurred many times. The chain links TRBV5-1 to TRBJ2-3; weak D call: TRBD2 (6 bases). The CDR3 extends over 14 amino acids. Germline CDR1 reads SGHRS; CDR2 reads YFSETQ. V was trimmed by 9 bases and J by 0 bases, leaving 14 bases between them. The CDR3 bases are TGCGCCACCGGTAGCGGTTCTAGCACAGATACGCAGTATTTT. Translation gives CATGSGSSTDTQYF.

This clonotype was recorded only once. A junction end diverges from the germline sequence, so it may reflect a read error. The chain is built from TRBV5-8 and TRBJ2-5; D is possibly TRBD2 (5 bases). Per the germline V gene, CDR1 is SGHTS and CDR2 is YDEGEE. CDR3 size: 13 residues. CDR3 nucleotide sequence: TGTGCCAGCACCTTGGGCGAGGGCGGGACCCAGTACTTC. Its protein product is CASTLGEGGTQYF.

The chain links TRBV20-1 to TRBJ2-1; D is perhaps TRBD2 (6 bases). The CDR3 runs 14 residues. With 0 bases removed from V and 14 bases from J, the gap between germline ends came to 20 bases. From germline, CDR1 is DFQATT and CDR2 SNEGSKA (reference sequence). The CDR3 sequence is CSARDGRRSPREFF. The CDR3 nucleotides are TGCAGTGCTAGAGATGGGAGGCGGAGCCCAAGGGAGTTCTTC.

The chain uses TRBV2 and TRBJ1-1; no reliable D call. CDR3 length equals 14 residues. V lost 6 bases to trimming and J lost 1 base, with 12 bases between them. The V gene's germline CDR1 is SNHLY and CDR2 FYNNEI. CDR3 DNA: TGTGCCAGCAGGAAGAATTCAGAGAACACTGAAGCTTTCTTT. It yields the protein CASRKNSENTEAFF.

The chain is built from TRBV11-2 and TRBJ2-3; the D is unclear. This CDR3 has 15 amino acids. Germline V CDR1 and CDR2: SGHAT, FQNNGV. The V end lost 5 bases, the J end lost 3 bases, and 15 bases lay between the germline ends. The CDR3 coding sequence is TGTGCCAGCAGCGGACGTAGGGCTGGGACAGATACGCAGTATTTT. It yields the protein CASSGRRAGTDTQYF.

This clonotype turned up a few times. V is TRBV29-1 and J is TRBJ2-3; 8 bases agree with TRBD2. Germline CDR1 SQVTM, CDR2 ANQGSEA. The CDR3 has 15 residues. J gave up 3 bases and V 3 bases, and 8 bases lay outside the gene matches. For the CDR3, the DNA is TGCAGCGTTGAGTTGAGCGGGGGAAGAACAGATACGCAGTATTTT. Translation: CSVELSGGRTDTQYF.

In its sample, this clonotype was seen a few times. The rearrangement joins TRBV12-3 or TRBV12-4 to TRBJ2-2; D gene unclear. Trimming stripped 7 bases from V and 7 bases from J, with 10 bases between. The CDR3 consists of 12 residues. The CDR3 sequence is CASKPHSGELFF. DNA of the CDR3: TGTGCCAGCAAGCCGCATAGCGGGGAGCTGTTTTTT.

V usage is TRBV20-1 and J usage is TRBJ2-3, with D possibly TRBD2 on 6 matching bases. The CDR3 consists of 13 residues. Germline V gene data show CDR1 as DFQATT and CDR2 as SNEGSKA (reference sequence). The V end was cut by 7 bases, the J end by 5 bases, with 16 bases between. This CDR3 is CSGWEAPEDTQYF. As DNA, the CDR3 is TGCAGTGGGTGGGAGGCCCCAGAAGATACGCAGTATTTT.